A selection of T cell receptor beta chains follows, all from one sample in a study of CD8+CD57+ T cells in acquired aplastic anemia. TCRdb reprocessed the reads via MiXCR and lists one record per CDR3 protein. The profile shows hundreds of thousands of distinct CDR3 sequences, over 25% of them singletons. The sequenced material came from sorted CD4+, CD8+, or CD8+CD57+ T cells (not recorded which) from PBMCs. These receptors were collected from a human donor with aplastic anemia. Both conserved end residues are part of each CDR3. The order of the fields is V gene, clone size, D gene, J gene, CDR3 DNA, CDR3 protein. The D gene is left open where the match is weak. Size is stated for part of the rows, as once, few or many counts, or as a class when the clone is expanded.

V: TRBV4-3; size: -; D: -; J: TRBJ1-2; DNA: TGCGCCAGCAGCCAAGATTCCCCCGGACTTTATGGCTACACCTTC; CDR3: CASSQDSPGLYGYTF
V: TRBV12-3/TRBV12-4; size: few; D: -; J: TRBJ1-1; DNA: TGTGCCAGCAGTTTATCGGGGGCTCGAGAAGCTTTCTTT; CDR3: CASSLSGAREAFF
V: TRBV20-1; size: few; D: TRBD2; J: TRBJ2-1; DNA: TGCAGTGCTAGGCGGGAGGGCTCCTACAATGAGCAGTTCTTC; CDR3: CSARREGSYNEQFF
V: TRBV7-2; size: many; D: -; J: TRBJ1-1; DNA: TGTGCCAGCAGCCAGACGTCAGTCTGGGGCACTGAAGCTTTCTTT; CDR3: CASSQTSVWGTEAFF
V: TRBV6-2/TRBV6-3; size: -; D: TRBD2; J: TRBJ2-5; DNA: TGTGCCGGCCAGCGGGGGGGCGGCGAGACCCAGTACTTC; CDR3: CAGQRGGGETQYF
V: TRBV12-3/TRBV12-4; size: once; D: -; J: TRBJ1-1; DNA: TGTGCCAGCAGTCCTACGAAGGTTCGAGCTTTCTTT; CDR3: CASSPTKVRAFF
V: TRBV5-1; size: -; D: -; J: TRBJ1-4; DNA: TGCGCCAGCAGCTTGATCCGGGGGGCGACTAATGAAAAACTGTTTTTT; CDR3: CASSLIRGATNEKLFF
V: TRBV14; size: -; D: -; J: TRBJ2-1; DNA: TGTGCCAGCAGTCCCTGGTTGAGGCGTGTGGGCAATGAGCAGTTCTTC; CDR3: CASSPWLRRVGNEQFF
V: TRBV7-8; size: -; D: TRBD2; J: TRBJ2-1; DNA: TGTGCCAGCAGCTTAAGGACTAGCGGGAGTTTGGTTGAGCAGTTCTTC; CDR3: CASSLRTSGSLVEQFF
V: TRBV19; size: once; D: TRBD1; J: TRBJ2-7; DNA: TGTGCCAGCAGTTCCCGGACAGGTAGAATCTACGAGCAGTACTTC; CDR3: CASSSRTGRIYEQYF
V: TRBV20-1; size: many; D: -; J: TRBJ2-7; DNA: TGCAGTGCTAGATCCACAAACGAGCAGTACTTC; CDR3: CSARSTNEQYF
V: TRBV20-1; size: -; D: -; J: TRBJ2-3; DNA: TGCAGTGCTAGCCCCGGGGGTATTCGGGATACGCAGTATTTT; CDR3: CSASPGGIRDTQYF
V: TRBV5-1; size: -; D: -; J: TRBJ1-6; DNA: TGCGCCAGCAGGGGTATAGAGACACCCCTCCACTTT; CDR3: CASRGIETPLHF
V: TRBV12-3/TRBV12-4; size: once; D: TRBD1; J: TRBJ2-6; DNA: TGTGCCAGCAGTTCCCCGGGACAGTTCTCTGGGGCCAACGTCCTGACTTTC; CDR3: CASSSPGQFSGANVLTF
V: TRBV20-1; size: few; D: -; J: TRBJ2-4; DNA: TGCAGTGTCTGCCGGGAGGCCAAAAACATTCAGTACTTC; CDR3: CSVCREAKNIQYF